This TCR beta chain was observed in a study of cytomegalovirus exposure and HLA in healthy donors. As for the study in general: Findings of an earlier analysis included 117 million unique TCR beta sequences from some 190 million T cells.

Comment on this clone: Its antigen is unknown.

Study outcomes and limitations: Another analysis was done later, and it associated 15,000 or so TCR beta sequences with HLA alleles at 0.05 false discovery rate. Presence/absence comparisons presumed near-even sequencing depth among donors.

13 Jbeta primers and 60 Vbeta primers were used for the PCR. Clones were read by immunoSEQ multiplex PCR, and TCRdb kept only the in-frame ones, dropping some. The sample holds approximately 200,000 clones; approximately 84% are singletons and the top ten take around 0.27%. The sequenced sample was PBMCs. The clonotype originates from a boy aged 5-17 years in good health and CMV-seronegative.

In DNA form, the CDR3 reads TGCGCCAGCAGCTTGGCCCGACTAGCGGGGACAGATACGCAGTATTTT. Amino acids: CASSLARLAGTDTQYF. The V call is TRBV5-1, the J call TRBJ2-3; 11 bases align to TRBD2. V dropped 0 bases and J dropped 3; count of bases not matched to a gene: 3. Germline CDR1 SGHRS, CDR2 YFSETQ. The CDR3 is made up of 16 amino acids.